This is a list of T cell receptor beta chains from one sample in a study of cytomegalovirus exposure and HLA in healthy donors. Some clones are missing from TCRdb's copy, which holds only in-frame ones; the method was immunoSEQ multiplex PCR. The sample shows some 130,000 clones, 70% to 85% of them seen only once. Sequenced: PBMCs. The source of these receptors is a male donor in good health and CMV-seropositive. Each CDR3 is given with its conserved first and last residue. Fields, in order: D gene, V gene, J gene, clone size, CDR3 protein, CDR3 DNA. A D gene is named only where the DNA matches it firmly. Only part of the rows carry a size: once, few, many, or a class if the clone is expanded.

TRBD1	TRBV2	TRBJ2-2	NA	CAGTGDTGELFF	TGTGCCGGGACAGGGGATACCGGGGAGCTGTTTTTT
TRBD2	TRBV11-2	TRBJ2-6	few	CASSLGVAGTGANVLTF	TGTGCCAGCAGCTTAGGGGTAGCGGGAACTGGGGCCAACGTCCTGACTTTC
NA	TRBV5-8	TRBJ1-2	NA	CASSPPGNNYGYTF	TGTGCCAGCAGCCCTCCGGGAAATAACTATGGCTACACCTTC
TRBD1	TRBV4-2	TRBJ1-5	NA	CASSQGTGSLDNQPQHF	TGTGCCAGCAGCCAGGGGACAGGGAGCTTGGACAATCAGCCCCAGCATTTT
NA	TRBV28	TRBJ1-2	few	CASTGQPLYGYTF	TGTGCCAGCACAGGACAACCCCTCTATGGCTACACCTTC
TRBD1	TRBV2	TRBJ1-6	few	CASKGQGDSPLHF	TGTGCCAGCAAGGGACAGGGGGATTCACCCCTCCACTTT
NA	TRBV6-1	TRBJ1-1	few	CASRVKIRTEAFF	TGTGCCAGCAGGGTTAAGATTCGGACTGAAGCTTTCTTT
NA	TRBV14	TRBJ1-6	NA	CASSQDLGVNSPLHF	TGTGCCAGCAGCCAAGATCTAGGGGTTAATTCACCCCTCCACTTT
TRBD2	TRBV11-3	TRBJ2-3	once	CASSLGSGGSTDTQYF	TGTGCCAGCAGCTTAGGTAGCGGGGGAAGCACAGATACGCAGTATTTT
NA	TRBV5-1	TRBJ2-5	few	CASSPNQETQYF	TGCGCCAGCAGCCCCAACCAAGAGACCCAGTACTTC
NA	TRBV11-2	TRBJ1-2	NA	CASSPSVNYGYTF	TGTGCCAGCAGCCCCAGCGTTAACTATGGCTACACCTTC
TRBD1	TRBV14	TRBJ1-1	NA	CASSRLRGLTEAFF	TGTGCCAGCAGCCGTTTGAGGGGGCTTACTGAAGCTTTCTTT
NA	TRBV7-2	TRBJ2-1	NA	CASSLERNPDEQFF	TGTGCCAGCAGCTTAGAAAGAAACCCAGATGAGCAGTTCTTC
TRBD1	TRBV27	TRBJ1-2	few	CASSLTRGKDGYTF	TGTGCCAGCAGTTTAACCAGGGGGAAGGATGGCTACACCTTC
NA	TRBV5-1	TRBJ1-1	NA	CASNTRWTPMNTEAFF	TGCGCCAGCAACACCCGGTGGACACCTATGAACACTGAAGCTTTCTTT
NA	TRBV7-8	TRBJ2-2	NA	CASSLDKFNTGELFF	TGTGCCAGCAGCCTGGACAAGTTTAACACCGGGGAGCTGTTTTTT
NA	TRBV7-3	TRBJ1-1	NA	CASSLTRDKNTEAFF	TGTGCCAGCAGCTTAACTCGGGACAAGAACACTGAAGCTTTCTTT
TRBD2	TRBV5-1	TRBJ2-7	few	CASSRVGGGASYEQYF	TGCGCCAGCAGCCGGGTAGGCGGGGGGGCCTCCTACGAGCAGTACTTC
NA	TRBV6-5	TRBJ1-1	few	CASSYGTGRYTEAFF	TGTGCCAGCAGTTACGGTACAGGACGGTACACTGAAGCTTTCTTT
TRBD1	TRBV28	TRBJ1-4	NA	CASSPITGANEKLFF	TGTGCCAGCAGTCCAATAACAGGGGCTAATGAAAAACTGTTTTTT
NA	TRBV21-1	TRBJ1-2	NA	CASSNKTVGTGNDTF	NA
TRBD1	TRBV19	TRBJ2-2	few	CASGPGQGGTGELFF	TGTGCCAGTGGTCCGGGACAGGGTGGCACCGGGGAGCTGTTTTTT
NA	TRBV15	TRBJ1-4	NA	CATSRANEKLFF	TGTGCCACCAGCAGAGCAAATGAAAAACTGTTTTTT
TRBD1	TRBV14	TRBJ2-5	few	CASRLGQGAFETQYF	TGTGCCAGCAGACTCGGACAGGGGGCCTTTGAGACCCAGTACTTC
NA	TRBV27	TRBJ1-5	NA	CASSPPGWDQPQHF	TGTGCCAGCAGTCCGCCGGGGTGGGATCAGCCCCAGCATTTT
TRBD1	TRBV30	TRBJ1-5	NA	CAWSVQGASNQPQHF	TGTGCCTGGAGTGTACAGGGGGCGTCAAATCAGCCCCAGCATTTT
TRBD1	TRBV6-1	TRBJ2-7	NA	CASSALSGQAYEQYF	TGTGCCAGCAGTGCTCTTTCGGGACAGGCCTACGAGCAGTACTTC
NA	TRBV2	TRBJ1-4	once	CASSRRGGQGEKLFF	TGTGCCAGCAGCCGCCGCGGGGGGCAGGGTGAAAAACTGTTTTTT
NA	TRBV6-1	TRBJ2-5	NA	CASSEEPFVDGGVRETQYF	TGTGCCAGCAGTGAAGAACCCTTTGTCGACGGGGGAGTCCGGGAGACCCAGTACTTC
NA	TRBV27	TRBJ1-2	NA	CASSYGILYGYTF	TGTGCCAGCAGTTATGGCATCCTCTATGGCTACACCTTC
TRBD2	TRBV19	TRBJ2-3	NA	CASTLAGVSTDTQYF	TGTGCCAGTACCCTAGCGGGGGTTAGCACAGATACGCAGTATTTT
TRBD1	TRBV28	TRBJ2-3	NA	CASTRDRGAVDTQYF	TGTGCCAGCACTCGGGACAGGGGGGCCGTGGATACGCAGTATTTT
TRBD1	TRBV25-1	TRBJ2-3	NA	CASSEGQGRTDTQYF	TGTGCCAGCAGTGAGGGACAGGGCCGCACAGATACGCAGTATTTT
NA	TRBV10-1	TRBJ2-2	once	CASSETNNTGELFF	TGCGCCAGCAGTGAGACAAATAACACCGGGGAGCTGTTTTTT
NA	TRBV29-1	TRBJ1-1	NA	CSSVMNTEAFF	TGCAGCTCAGTCATGAACACTGAAGCTTTCTTT
TRBD2	TRBV4-1	TRBJ2-7	NA	CASSQSSGGSSYEQYF	TGCGCCAGCAGCCAGTCTAGCGGGGGGAGCTCCTACGAGCAGTACTTC
NA	TRBV7-9	TRBJ2-7	few	CASSPQLTEAYEQYF	TGTGCCAGCAGCCCCCAACTGACGGAGGCCTACGAGCAGTACTTC
NA	TRBV4-1	TRBJ2-2	NA	CASGPGTGELFF	TGCGCCAGCGGCCCCGGGACCGGGGAGCTGTTTTTT
NA	TRBV5-6	TRBJ2-5	NA	CASSLDSARPQETQYF	TGTGCCAGCAGCCTGGACTCGGCGAGGCCCCAAGAGACCCAGTACTTC
NA	TRBV19	TRBJ1-2	NA	CASRGGQAYGVDYGYTF	TGTGCCAGTAGAGGCGGGCAGGCCTACGGCGTAGACTATGGCTACACCTTC
NA	TRBV5-1	TRBJ2-3	NA	CASSPDLGGSTDTQYF	TGCGCCAGCAGCCCGGATCTTGGGGGGAGCACAGATACGCAGTATTTT
TRBD1	TRBV6-5	TRBJ2-7	NA	CASSYSSTGVDYEQYF	TGTGCCAGCAGTTACTCCTCTACAGGGGTTGACTACGAGCAGTACTTC
TRBD1	TRBV9	TRBJ1-1	NA	CASSVETGKNTEAFF	TGTGCCAGCAGCGTAGAGACAGGGAAAAACACTGAAGCTTTCTTT
NA	TRBV29-1	TRBJ2-2	NA	CSVDRSPGELFF	TGCAGCGTTGATCGCAGTCCCGGGGAGCTGTTTTTT
NA	TRBV6-5	TRBJ2-2	few	CASSRHGGTGELFF	TGTGCCAGCAGCCGCCACGGCGGCACCGGGGAGCTGTTTTTT